This paragraph reports one TCR beta chain. The antigen remains undetermined. This sample stems from a study of T cell responses to AZD1222 COVID-19 vaccine. The wider study: Pooling covered second doses at about 4 or about 12 weeks.

Findings of the study overall: Spike-wide vaccine-associated CD4 TCRs dominated at 160-218 and 743-854. Among the donors, most were white British and more were female, and clonal diversity was possibly underestimated.

Between the trimmed V and J ends, which lost 7 bases and 0 bases, there was a span of 12 bases. CDR1 and CDR2 (germline): LNHDA, SQIVND (reference sequence). This CDR3 is 14 amino acids long. Sequencing was performed with immunoSEQ multiplex PCR; in TCRdb, only in-frame clones are kept and a portion is missing. The sample records under 130,000 clones, about 90% being singletons. The chain uses TRBV19 and TRBJ2-5, with D unclear. This clonotype was sampled from an adult in good health. This specimen was peripheral blood, taken on day 0 of AZD1222 vaccination. CDR3 DNA sequence: TGTGCCAGTAATCAGGCCCTGTACCAAGAGACCCAGTACTTC. Residues: CASNQALYQETQYF.